A selection of T cell receptor beta chains follows, all from one sample in a study of blood T cell repertoires in COVID-19. Libraries were prepared by immunoSEQ multiplex PCR; TCRdb keeps only in-frame clonotypes and omits some of them. The sample has 80,000 or so clones, approximately 85% seen once. Sequencing was performed on peripheral blood. The receptors shown here come from a man aged 50 or older with COVID-19, enrolled during active disease. Each CDR3 is given with its conserved first and last residue. The D gene is left open where the match is weak. Some rows have no size entry. The others give once, few or many, or a class for an expanded clone.

NA NA TRBJ1-4 TRBV5-8 CASSLTGWANEKLFF TGTGCCAGCAGCTTGACAGGGTGGGCTAATGAAAAACTGTTTTTT
NA NA TRBJ2-5 TRBV4-1 CASSQDGGLTGSQETQYF TGCGCCAGCAGCCAAGATGGGGGCCTTACAGGGTCCCAAGAGACCCAGTACTTC
once TRBD2 TRBJ2-7 TRBV28 CAIGTSGRMDHEQYF TGTGCCATCGGGACTAGCGGGAGAATGGACCACGAGCAGTACTTC
NA NA TRBJ1-1 TRBV6-1 CASSELRQSEAFF TGTGCCAGCAGTGAATTGAGACAAAGTGAAGCTTTCTTT
few NA TRBJ1-5 TRBV2 CASSGGAFSNQPQHF TGTGCCAGCAGCGGAGGGGCTTTTAGCAATCAGCCCCAGCATTTT
NA TRBD1 TRBJ2-3 TRBV9 CASSPETGSGTDTQYF TGTGCCAGCAGTCCTGAGACAGGGTCGGGCACAGATACGCAGTATTTT
NA NA TRBJ2-5 TRBV18 CASSPQKGGTIQETQYF TGTGCCAGCTCACCACAGAAGGGAGGAACTATCCAAGAGACCCAGTACTTC
NA TRBD1 TRBJ1-6 TRBV6-5 CASSYKGAGGNSPLHF TGTGCCAGCAGTTACAAGGGGGCGGGTGGTAATTCACCCCTCCACTTT
NA NA TRBJ2-7 TRBV5-1 CASSLGATGWPYEQYF TGCGCCAGCAGCTTGGGGGCTACAGGGTGGCCCTACGAGCAGTACTTC
NA NA TRBJ2-7 TRBV11-2 CASSRGTSESSYEQYF TGTGCCAGCAGCCGAGGGACTTCTGAGAGCTCCTACGAGCAGTACTTC
NA NA TRBJ2-1 TRBV19 CASSLSGRSSIDEQFF TGTGCCAGTAGTTTAAGTGGAAGGAGTTCAATCGATGAGCAGTTCTTC
NA NA TRBJ1-6 TRBV28 CASSERHGVSPLHF TGTGCCAGCAGTGAAAGACACGGGGTCTCACCCCTCCACTTT
few NA TRBJ1-3 TRBV5-6 CASSPLGGGSGNTIYF TGTGCCAGCAGCCCCCTGGGAGGGGGCTCTGGAAACACCATATATTTT
few TRBD1 TRBJ1-4 TRBV28 CASRLTGGAGNEKLFF TGTGCCAGCAGACTAACAGGGGGCGCGGGTAATGAAAAACTGTTTTTT
NA TRBD2 TRBJ2-7 TRBV28 CASSPSSGMSHEQYF TGTGCCAGCAGTCCGTCTAGCGGGATGTCTCACGAGCAGTACTTC
NA NA TRBJ1-1 TRBV6-5 CASSSPLRYTEAFF TGTGCCAGCAGTTCCCCCTTACGGTACACTGAAGCTTTCTTT
NA NA TRBJ2-7 TRBV25-1 CASSEAGEQYF TGTGCCAGCAGTGAAGCGGGGGAGCAGTACTTC
NA NA TRBJ1-6 TRBV28 CASSLPRGNNSPLHF TGTGCCAGCAGTCTCCCGCGTGGTAATAATTCACCCCTCCACTTT
once NA TRBJ1-5 TRBV7-8 CASSLGGGGYQPQHF TGTGCCAGCAGCTTAGGAGGGGGGGGCTATCAGCCCCAGCATTTT
NA NA TRBJ1-2 TRBV6-6 CASSTGYGYTF TGTGCCAGCAGCACCGGCTATGGCTACACCTTC
few TRBD1 TRBJ1-3 TRBV14 CASSQYRDRFSGNTIYF TGTGCCAGCAGCCAATACCGGGACAGATTCTCTGGAAACACCATATATTTT
few TRBD2 TRBJ2-3 TRBV5-1 CASSSQVGGRTDTQYF TGCGCCAGCAGCTCCCAGGTGGGAGGGAGAACAGATACGCAGTATTTT
once NA TRBJ1-2 TRBV6-2/TRBV6-3 CASSYFAGPYGYTF TGTGCCAGCAGTTACTTCGCAGGGCCCTATGGCTACACCTTC
NA NA TRBJ2-3 TRBV5-1 CASSPGTGTDTQYF TGCGCCAGCAGCCCCGGGACTGGCACAGATACGCAGTATTTT
NA NA TRBJ2-5 TRBV5-6 CASSPGLPETQYF TGTGCCAGCAGTCCGGGACTCCCGGAGACCCAGTACTTC